This entry concerns a single TCR beta chain. The data originate from a study of blood T cell repertoires in COVID-19. In the study's own analysis: Nucleated cell number was recorded as an estimate derived from reference gene primer amplification. Sequencing used immunoSEQ multiplex PCR; TCRdb keeps in-frame clones, though not all of them. V and J calls and clone size are given by that table; D and trimming were obtained from the DNA. The table lists 200,000 to 250,000 clones, roughly 87% of them singletons, with under 14% in the top ten. The CDR3 is 17 amino acids. CDR1 and CDR2 from the germline V gene are LNHDA and SQIVND (reference sequence). Trimming shortened V by 6 bases and J by 7 bases, and 26 bases separated the two germline ends. The study counted Cohort 3 donors as recovered given two negative PCRs, clearance, or symptom resolution.

The sample comprised PBMCs or T cells enriched from blood (not recorded which). The J gene is TRBJ2-3, the V gene TRBV19; D perhaps matches TRBD2 (5 bases). The sequence came from a man aged 30 to 45 who had recovered from COVID-19. The CDR3 sequence is CASSVVLGGTLGNTQYF. In nucleotides, the CDR3 is TGTGCCAGTAGCGTCGTACTCGGAGGCACCCTGGGTAATACGCAGTATTTT.